This T cell receptor (beta chain) was found in a study of blood T cell repertoires in COVID-19. Turning to the study itself: Specimens from acute and convalescent COVID-19 originated in the United States, Italy and Spain. PBMCs, B-cell-depleted T cells, or T cells provided the cDNA or gDNA that made up the material.

There are 16 residues in the CDR3. V shed 5 bases, J shed 6 bases, and the junction held 12 bases outside the gene matches. From germline, CDR1 is SGHTA and CDR2 FQGNSA. Original processing notes: Reference gene primer amplification yielded estimated nucleated cell counts. The assay was immunoSEQ multiplex PCR, and TCRdb's table has in-frame clones only and misses some. V and J calls and clone size follow that table, whereas D and trimming were derived from the DNA. The table includes roughly 98,000 clones, approximately 92% detected once. Specimen: peripheral blood. The TCR originated in a woman aged 60-75 years with active COVID-19. The chain employs TRBV7-2 and TRBJ2-3, with 9 bases identical to TRBD2. Written as DNA, the CDR3 is TGTGCCAGCAGCATACACTCCGGGACTAGCATGGATACGCAGTATTTT. Its translation: CASSIHSGTSMDTQYF.